These T cell receptor beta chains were read from a single sample in a study of OX40 agonist ivuxolimab in advanced cancers. Produced via immunoSEQ multiplex PCR; TCRdb's table is partial and in-frame only. The sample includes about 100,000 clones, roughly 95% of them seen just once. The specimen comprised CD4+ or CD8+ T cells sorted from blood, sampled in a trial of the OX40 agonist ivuxolimab. The receptor source for this set is an adult with an advanced solid tumor such as melanoma, head and neck, liver or kidney cancer. Each CDR3 is given with its conserved first and last residue. The D gene is left open where the match is weak. The size field is filled for only some rows; it gives once, few, many or a size class.

d_call	clone_size	v_call	j_call	cdr3_nt	cdr3_aa
.	once	TRBV19	TRBJ1-2	TGTGCCAGTAGTATTCTCATTGCGGATAACTATGGCTACACCTTC	CASSILIADNYGYTF
.	once	TRBV19	TRBJ1-1	TGTGCCAGTAGTATTGAGGGACTAGCTGAAGCTTTCTTT	CASSIEGLAEAFF
.	.	TRBV7-3	TRBJ1-2	TGTGCCAGCAGCCCCCTGGGGGGCCTCAACTATGGCTACACCTTC	CASSPLGGLNYGYTF
TRBD1	.	TRBV7-3	TRBJ2-2	TGTGCCAGCAGCTCCACCGGGACAGGGGACACCGGGGAGCTGTTTTTT	CASSSTGTGDTGELFF
TRBD2	.	TRBV4-3	TRBJ2-1	TGCGCCAGCAGTCTAGGGCGGGAGGTGCGCAATGAGCAGTTCTTC	CASSLGREVRNEQFF
.	once	TRBV6-5	TRBJ2-7	TGTGCCAGCAGCCTGACCGTCCACTACGAGCAGTACTTC	CASSLTVHYEQYF
.	.	TRBV4-2	TRBJ2-1	TGTGCCAGCAGCCAAGATCTGAGGGGGAGGGCTTCAGGGTACAATGAGCAGTTCTTC	CASSQDLRGRASGYNEQFF
TRBD2	once	TRBV4-1	TRBJ2-2	TGCGCCAGCAGCCAGTCTAGCGGCCCAGGGGAGCTGTTTTTT	CASSQSSGPGELFF
.	.	TRBV1	TRBJ1-5	TGCACCAGCAGCCTGTTTCAGGGGGGCAATCAGCCCCAGCATTTT	CTSSLFQGGNQPQHF
.	.	TRBV5-1	TRBJ2-7	TGCGCCAGCAGCCCCGCTAGCGACGAGCAGTACTTC	CASSPASDEQYF
TRBD2	once	TRBV4-3	TRBJ2-1	TGCGCCAGCAGCCAAGACTGGGGCCCGGGACTAGCGGGTTTCTCCTACAATGAGCAGTTCTTC	CASSQDWGPGLAGFSYNEQFF
.	once	TRBV19	TRBJ2-3	TGTGCCAGTAGTATGGCTCCCGGCGGTATGGCAGATACGCAGTATTTT	CASSMAPGGMADTQYF
.	.	TRBV29-1	TRBJ2-3	TGCAGCGGCACAGTCTCTCCAGATACGCAGTATTTT	CSGTVSPDTQYF
TRBD2	.	TRBV19	TRBJ2-7	TGTGCCACCCATCGGGGGGCGGGAGGGCCTGGGGAGCAGTACTTC	CATHRGAGGPGEQYF
TRBD2	.	TRBV13	TRBJ2-3	TGTGCCAGCAGCTTAATGGGACTAGCGGGAGGGATAGATACGCAGTATTTT	CASSLMGLAGGIDTQYF
.	.	TRBV7-8	TRBJ1-1	TGTGCCAGCAGCCGTCAGGGGAACACTGAAGCTTTCTTT	CASSRQGNTEAFF
.	.	TRBV7-2	TRBJ2-1	TGTGCCAGCAGCTTAGGACTGGACTCCTACAATGAGCAGTTCTTC	CASSLGLDSYNEQFF
TRBD2	.	TRBV28	TRBJ2-1	TGTGCCAGCAGTTTAAGGGGTAGCGGGAGTTCTCCCTTTGAGGGTGAGCAGTTCTTC	CASSLRGSGSSPFEGEQFF
TRBD1	.	TRBV6-1	TRBJ1-6	TGTGCCAGCAGGGACAGGGGGGGACCTAATTCACCCCTCCACTTT	CASRDRGGPNSPLHF
.	.	TRBV29-1	TRBJ2-1	TGCAGCGGAACATCTACAGGACCGAATGAGCAGTTCTTC	CSGTSTGPNEQFF
.	.	TRBV4-3	TRBJ2-1	TGCGCCAGCAGCCAAGAGGCTTGGCGTACCTACAATGAGCAGTTCTTC	CASSQEAWRTYNEQFF
TRBD1	.	TRBV28	TRBJ1-5	TGTGCCAGCAGTTCCCAGGGGGAAGATAGCAATCAGCCCCAGCATTTT	CASSSQGEDSNQPQHF
.	.	TRBV7-9	TRBJ1-3	TGTGCCAGCAGCTTTTTCTCGTCTGCTGGAAACACCATATATTTT	CASSFFSSAGNTIYF
.	.	TRBV28	TRBJ2-2	TGTGCCAGCAGACCCGTTGGGAGCACCGGGGAGCTGTTTTTT	CASRPVGSTGELFF
.	.	TRBV7-8	TRBJ2-5	TGTGCCAGCAGCGGACGGCAAGAGACCCAGTACTTC	CASSGRQETQYF
.	.	TRBV23-1	TRBJ2-7	TGCGCCAGCAGTCAATCGTCAGGGTTCACCTACGAGCAGTACTTC	CASSQSSGFTYEQYF
TRBD1	once	TRBV27	TRBJ1-1	TGTGCCAGCAGTTTTCCGGGACAGGGCGCTTTCTTT	CASSFPGQGAFF
.	.	TRBV7-6	TRBJ2-5	TGTGCCAGCAGCTCGAGAAGTGAAGGGGAGACCCAGTACTTC	CASSSRSEGETQYF
TRBD2	.	TRBV9	TRBJ2-1	TGTGCCAGCAGCGTAGACGCGGGAGGGCCAGGGAATGAGCAGTTCTTC	CASSVDAGGPGNEQFF
.	.	TRBV5-8	TRBJ2-4	TGTGCCCGGGCAGGGGCAAATTCAAACATTCAGTACTTC	CARAGANSNIQYF
.	.	TRBV28	TRBJ2-1	TGTGCCAGCAGTTTTTGGCAGGAGATTTCACGGGAGCAGTTCTTC	CASSFWQEISREQFF
.	.	TRBV7-9	TRBJ2-5	TGTGCCTTCTCAAGCCGGCTCCAAGAGACCCAGTACTTC	CAFSSRLQETQYF
.	.	TRBV13	TRBJ2-1	TGTGCCAGCAGCATCGCCGTTGAGCAGTTCTTC	CASSIAVEQFF
.	once	TRBV7-2	TRBJ2-1	TGTGCCAGCAGCTTAGGGCTAGCCTCCTGGGACGGCTACAATGAGCAGTTCTTC	CASSLGLASWDGYNEQFF
.	once	TRBV14	TRBJ1-2	TGTGCCAGCAGCCAAGCAGCTAACTATGGCTACACCTTC	CASSQAANYGYTF
TRBD2	.	TRBV6-6	TRBJ2-1	TGTGCCAGCAGTTACTTTGCGGGGGGTGACAATGAGCAGTTCTTC	CASSYFAGGDNEQFF
.	.	TRBV5-1	TRBJ2-7	TGCGCCAGCAGCTTGGAGGGGGGGACCTACGAGCAGTACTTC	CASSLEGGTYEQYF
.	.	TRBV5-4	TRBJ2-1	TGTGCCAGCAGGGACTTAGACAATGAGCAGTTCTTC	CASRDLDNEQFF
.	.	TRBV27	TRBJ2-7	TGTGCCAGCAGTTCCGGGACCGAGCAGTACTTC	CASSSGTEQYF
TRBD1	.	TRBV13	TRBJ2-1	TGTGCCAGCAGCCCGGTAGGACAGGGGTGGGATGAGCAGTTCTTC	CASSPVGQGWDEQFF
TRBD1	.	TRBV4-2	TRBJ1-5	TGTGCCAGCAGCCAAGACGTGAACCTGGACAGGGGGCTTCAGCCCCAGCATTTT	CASSQDVNLDRGLQPQHF
.	.	TRBV27	TRBJ2-1	TGTGCCAGCAGTTTATCCCACAATGAGCAGTTCTTC	CASSLSHNEQFF
.	.	TRBV6-5	TRBJ2-3	TGTGCCAGCAGTTACTTCGCGGGCACAGATACGCAGTATTTT	CASSYFAGTDTQYF
.	.	TRBV5-1	TRBJ2-5	TGCGCCAGCAGCTTGGTTGGGGAGACCCAGTACTTC	CASSLVGETQYF
.	.	TRBV28	TRBJ2-7	TGTGCCAGCAGTTTTGAATCGGACGACTACGAGCAGTACTTC	CASSFESDDYEQYF
TRBD1	.	TRBV29-1	TRBJ2-7	TGCAGCGTTGAACGGCAGGGGGCGAGGGAGCAGTACTTC	CSVERQGAREQYF
TRBD1	.	TRBV7-1	TRBJ1-5	TGTGCCAGCAGCTCCCCTCTAGAGACAGGGTATAACCAGCCCCAGCATTTT	CASSSPLETGYNQPQHF
.	.	TRBV15	TRBJ2-1	TGTGCCACTAAGGGGGGGAGCTCCTACAATGAGCAGTTCTTC	CATKGGSSYNEQFF
.	.	TRBV9	TRBJ2-5	TGTGCCAGCAGCGTAGACCCCAATTCAGTCCAAGAGACCCAGTACTTC	CASSVDPNSVQETQYF
TRBD1	.	TRBV7-9	TRBJ2-5	TGTGCCAGCAGCCGGGAAGGGGGCAAAGAGACCCAGTACTTC	CASSREGGKETQYF
.	.	TRBV11-1	TRBJ2-1	TGTGCCAGCAGCTTAGGAGCCTACCGAGACGATGAGCAGTTCTTC	CASSLGAYRDDEQFF
.	.	TRBV7-9	TRBJ2-2	TGTGCCAGCAGCTTAAGTCGTTTCGCGAACACCGGGGAGCTGTTTTTT	CASSLSRFANTGELFF